This is a list of T cell receptor beta chains from one sample in a study of a mutant IDH1 vaccine in newly diagnosed glioma. Assay: immunoSEQ multiplex PCR; the TCRdb copy retains only in-frame clones and omits some. The sample has some 46,000 clones, 92% seen once. These receptors have no known antigen. The material was PBMCs, obtained from a glioma patient whose treatment included an IDH1 peptide vaccine. The receptors were gathered from a man aged 50 to 60 with glioma. CDR3s include the opening cysteine and the closing phenylalanine or tryptophan.

>TRBV5-1
CASSLAPTELTYEQYF
>TRBV5-6
CASSLTSGQGYEQYF
>TRBV7-9
CAIPGLAGGHTLEQFF
>TRBV7-2
CASSLWGTANQPQHF
>TRBV5-6
CASSFRDRGSYEQYF
>TRBV27
CASSPTRTPGGNQETQYF
>TRBV5-4
CASSRTGSSYNEQFF
>TRBV9
CASSVTGDGEKLFF
>TRBV29-1
CSVRQGGTGELFF
>TRBV28
CASSRNTGATDTQYF
>TRBV7-2
CASSSPRGAEAFF
>TRBV18
CASSPGSGYGYTF
>TRBV6-5
CASSRQDKSTDTQYF
>TRBV5-1
CASSFRELGTEAFF
>TRBV11-2
CASSASTDTQYF
>TRBV5-1
CASSLTGSSGRGTQYF